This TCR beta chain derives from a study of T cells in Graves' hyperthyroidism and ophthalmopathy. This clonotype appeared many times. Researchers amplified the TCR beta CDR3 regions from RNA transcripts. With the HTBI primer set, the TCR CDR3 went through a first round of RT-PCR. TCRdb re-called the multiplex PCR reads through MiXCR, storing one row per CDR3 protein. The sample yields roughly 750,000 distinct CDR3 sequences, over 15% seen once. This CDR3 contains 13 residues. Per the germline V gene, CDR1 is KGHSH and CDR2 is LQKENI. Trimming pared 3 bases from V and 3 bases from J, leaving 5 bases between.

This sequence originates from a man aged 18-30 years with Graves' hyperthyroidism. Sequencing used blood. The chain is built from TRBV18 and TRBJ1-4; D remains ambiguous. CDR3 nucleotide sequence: TGTGCCAGCTCACCGGTTCCTAATGAAAAACTGTTTTTT. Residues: CASSPVPNEKLFF.